These T cell receptor beta chains were read from a single sample in a study of response to subunit inactivated influenza vaccine. TCRdb re-called the RT-PCR reads with MiXCR, one entry per CDR3 protein. The profile shows some 570,000 distinct CDR3 sequences, around 11% of them singletons. This sample also belongs to another study, concerning T cells expressing NK-cell markers.

Specimen: PBMCs from blood, collected on the day of vaccination. The source is a man in his fifties or sixties who received an inactivated influenza vaccine. CDR3s include the opening cysteine and the closing phenylalanine or tryptophan. A D gene is named only where the DNA matches it firmly. Size values are once, few and many counts, or a class for expanded clones, and some rows have none.

cdr3_aa cdr3_nt j_call clone_size v_call d_call
CASSQDARVNQPQHF TGTGCCAGCAGCCAAGATGCCAGGGTCAATCAGCCCCAGCATTTT TRBJ1-5 . TRBV3-1 .
CASSQGPWQGGYTF TGTGCCAGCAGCCAAGGCCCATGGCAGGGAGGCTACACCTTC TRBJ1-2 . TRBV3-1 .
CASSLVGGGLIYEQYF TGTGCCAGCAGTTTAGTTGGGGGAGGGCTTATCTACGAGCAGTACTTC TRBJ2-7 . TRBV27 TRBD2
CSVGGLALEEQYF TGCAGCGTTGGTGGACTAGCGCTGGAGGAGCAGTACTTC TRBJ2-7 few TRBV29-1 TRBD2
CASSLFQGGGNTGELFF TGTGCCAGCAGCCTTTTTCAGGGCGGCGGGAACACCGGGGAGCTGTTTTTT TRBJ2-2 few TRBV9 .
CASGQGAYNEQFF TGTGCCAGCGGACAGGGGGCCTACAATGAGCAGTTCTTC TRBJ2-1 . TRBV6-1 TRBD1
CASSVAQGFGTEAFF TGTGCCAGCAGCGTAGCCCAGGGCTTCGGGACTGAAGCTTTCTTT TRBJ1-1 many TRBV9 .
CASSSGNHYEQYF TGTGCCAGCAGCTCCGGGAACCACTACGAGCAGTACTTC TRBJ2-7 . TRBV11-2 .
CAAQVGRSGELFF TGTGCCGCCCAGGTCGGGCGGTCCGGGGAGCTGTTTTTT TRBJ2-2 . TRBV24-1 .
CSAAGQGVGYEQYF TGCAGCGCTGCGGGACAGGGGGTGGGCTACGAGCAGTACTTC TRBJ2-7 many TRBV29-1 TRBD1
CASRSGTSGSDTQYF TGCGCCAGCAGATCCGGGACTAGCGGGAGTGATACGCAGTATTTT TRBJ2-3 few TRBV5-1 TRBD2
CASSPPWGDTGELFF TGTGCCAGCAGCCCCCCGTGGGGTGACACCGGGGAGCTGTTTTTT TRBJ2-2 . TRBV5-6 .
CSAPKPRDWINYEQYF TGCAGTGCCCCGAAACCCCGGGACTGGATTAACTACGAGCAGTACTTC TRBJ2-7 . TRBV20-1 .
CASSHAGTVNEKLFF TGTGCCAGCAGTCACGCCGGGACAGTAAATGAAAAACTGTTTTTT TRBJ1-4 many TRBV27 TRBD1
CASSYRRDGPFSYNEQFF TGTGCCAGCAGTTACCGGAGGGATGGTCCTTTCTCCTACAATGAGCAGTTCTTC TRBJ2-1 . TRBV6-2/TRBV6-3 .
CATSDPQGLAGFAGELFF TGTGCCACCAGTGATCCACAGGGACTAGCGGGATTTGCCGGGGAGCTGTTTTTT TRBJ2-2 few TRBV24-1 TRBD2
CASTWGTEAFF TGTGCCAGTACATGGGGTACTGAAGCTTTCTTT TRBJ1-1 . TRBV2 .
CASSLGTGKRAQYF TGCGCCAGCAGCTTGGGGACAGGGAAAAGAGCGCAGTATTTT TRBJ2-3 many TRBV5-1 TRBD1
CAISEHRTFSGANVLTF TGTGCCATCAGTGAACACCGGACATTCTCTGGGGCCAACGTCCTGACTTTC TRBJ2-6 . TRBV10-3 .
CAIRGWGQGNTEAFF TGTGCCATCAGGGGCTGGGGACAGGGGAACACTGAAGCTTTCTTT TRBJ1-1 few TRBV10-3 TRBD1
CASSQDIAVDWELFF TGTGCCAGCAGCCAAGATATTGCAGTTGACTGGGAGCTGTTTTTT TRBJ2-2 . TRBV4-2 .
CASSALTTSYNEQFF TGTGCCAGCAGCGCATTGACTACCTCCTACAATGAGCAGTTCTTC TRBJ2-1 few TRBV9 .
CASSFTPGTGGLGEQYF TGTGCCAGCAGCTTTACCCCCGGGACAGGGGGTCTGGGCGAGCAGTACTTC TRBJ2-7 . TRBV7-8 TRBD1
CASSQRGRNQETQYF TGTGCCAGCTCCCAAAGGGGACGGAACCAAGAGACCCAGTACTTC TRBJ2-5 many TRBV18 .
CSAGDTMNTEAFF TGCAGTGCGGGGGACACCATGAACACTGAAGCTTTCTTT TRBJ1-1 . TRBV20-1 .
CASSLRPLPPGNEQFF TGCGCCAGCAGCCTTCGACCGCTTCCCCCGGGGAATGAGCAGTTCTTC TRBJ2-1 few TRBV4-1 .
CASSFAGRGVAKNIQYF TGTGCCAGCAGCTTTGCGGGAAGAGGGGTGGCCAAAAACATTCAGTACTTC TRBJ2-4 . TRBV7-2 .
CSVERVVSSYNEQFF TGCAGCGTTGAAAGGGTGGTCAGCTCCTACAATGAGCAGTTCTTC TRBJ2-1 . TRBV29-1 .
CASSQFPGNRDEQYF TGCGCCAGCAGCCAATTCCCCGGGAACAGAGACGAGCAGTACTTC TRBJ2-7 many TRBV4-3 .
CASSHKAARGETQYF TGTGCCAGCAGCCACAAGGCAGCAAGAGGAGAGACCCAGTACTTC TRBJ2-5 . TRBV14 .
CASSFGEVQGGQPQHF TGTGCCAGCAGTTTCGGAGAAGTACAGGGCGGTCAGCCCCAGCATTTT TRBJ1-5 . TRBV12-3/TRBV12-4 .
CAISELAGDQETQYF TGTGCCATCAGTGAACTAGCGGGGGACCAAGAGACCCAGTACTTC TRBJ2-5 few TRBV10-3 TRBD2